This paragraph covers one T cell receptor (beta chain) sequence. These data are taken from a study of PD-L1 blockade in urothelial cancer. Here immunoSEQ multiplex PCR was the method, and the copy in TCRdb shows in-frame clones only, minus some. The repertoire has some 79,000 clones, more than 75% of them found once; the top ten carry more than 9%. V trimming: 5 bases; J trimming: 9 bases; junction bases outside the gene matches: 8. Per germline, CDR1 SGHRS and CDR2 YFSETQ. The CDR3 has 14 amino acids. V and J are TRBV5-1 and TRBJ1-6; TRBD1 matches at 7 bases. This sequence originates from a man aged 70 or older with urothelial cancer. Source: PBMCs, taken around atezolizumab (anti-PD-L1) treatment. In nucleotides, the CDR3 is TGCGCCAGCAGTCAAACAGGGGATGGTTCACCCCTCCACTTT. It is translated as CASSQTGDGSPLHF.